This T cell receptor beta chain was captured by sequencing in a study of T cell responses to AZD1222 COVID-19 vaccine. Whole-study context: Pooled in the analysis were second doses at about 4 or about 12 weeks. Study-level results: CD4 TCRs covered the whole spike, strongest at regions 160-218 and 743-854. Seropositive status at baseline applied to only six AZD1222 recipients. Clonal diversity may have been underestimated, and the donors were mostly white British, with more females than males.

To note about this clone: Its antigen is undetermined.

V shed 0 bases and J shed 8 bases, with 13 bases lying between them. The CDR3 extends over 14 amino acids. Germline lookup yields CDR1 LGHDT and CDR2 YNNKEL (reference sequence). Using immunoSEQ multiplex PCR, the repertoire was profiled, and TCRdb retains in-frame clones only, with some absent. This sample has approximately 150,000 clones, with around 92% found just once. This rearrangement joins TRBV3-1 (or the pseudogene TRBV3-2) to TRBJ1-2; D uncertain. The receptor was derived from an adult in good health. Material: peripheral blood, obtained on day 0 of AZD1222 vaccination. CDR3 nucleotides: TGTGCCAGCAGCCAAGAGACCACCGTGGCGGGCTACACCTTC. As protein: CASSQETTVAGYTF.